This TCR beta chain derives from a study of T cells in women clearing cervical HPV infection. Prevalent HPV16 infections were excluded; only incident single HPV16 infections included. As to this clone: Its antigen remains unknown.

Study-wide results and limits: Combining TCR richness with V gene abundances gave roughly 0.84 AUC.

Clones were sequenced by immunoSEQ multiplex PCR, and TCRdb holds only the in-frame ones, with some missing. The sample has around 30,000 clones, and its top ten clones hold approximately 2.8%. Material: blood buffy coat. The sequence came from a woman between 18 and 70 years old with a cervical HPV16 infection that either progressed to CIN3+ or cleared (not recorded which).

The sequenced CDR3 bases are TGTGCCAGCTCACGACCAGGGGGCGGCACAGATACG. This translates into CASSRPGGGTDT. Given in full, the CDR3 is CASSRPGGGTDTQYF. This rearrangement joins TRBV18 to TRBJ2-3; 8 bases are a match to TRBD1. The read terminates 3 residues before the CDR3 end, so the remaining end is supplied by the germline J gene. CDR3 length: 15 amino acids. The ends lost 4 bases at V and 1 base at J; junction bases unmatched: 4. The germline V gene has CDR1 KGHSH and CDR2 LQKENI.